Listed here are 9 T cell receptor beta chains from one sample, sequenced in a study of control samples from healthy donors and cancer patients. Only in-frame clones appear in the TCRdb table, and some are missing; sequencing was by immunoSEQ multiplex PCR. The sample comprises about 160,000 clones, around nine tenths of which are singletons, and approximately 0.7% rests with the top ten. The sequencing input was blood. The receptor set was obtained from a woman in her 30s in good health.

The gene calls are TRBV24-1 and TRBJ1-3, with D perhaps TRBD1 (5 bases). CDR1 KGHDR and CDR2 SFDVKD come from the germline V gene. V was cut by 0 bases and J by 7 bases, with 21 bases left in between. This CDR3 region has 18 residues. The CDR3 here is CATSDLGAGFCPRNTIYF. CDR3 nucleotides: TGTGCCACCAGTGATTTGGGGGCAGGATTCTGCCCCAGGAACACCATATATTTT.

CDR3 sequence: CASGSRVPNTEAFF. The CDR3 DNA is TGTGCCAGCGGGTCCAGGGTCCCCAACACTGAAGCTTTCTTT. The chain uses TRBV7-8 and TRBJ1-1, with a weak D call TRBD1 (5 bases). Germline V lookup: CDR1 SGHVS, CDR2 FQNEAQ. The CDR3 is 14 amino acids. Trimming cost V 8 bases and J 2 bases, with 15 bases left between them.

The DNA for the CDR3 is TGTGCCAGTAGTATAGATCGGGTCACGGGCAATGAGCAGTTCTTC. Its translation is CASSIDRVTGNEQFF. The chain combines TRBV19 with TRBJ2-1; D gene unclear. Germline values: CDR1 LNHDA, CDR2 SQIVND (reference sequence). The CDR3 runs 15 residues. Trimming pared 0 bases from V and 6 bases from J, leaving 12 bases between.

This clone was detected a few times. The chain combines TRBV12-5 with TRBJ2-2; D is unclear. CDR1 and CDR2 from the germline V gene are LGHNT and FRNRAP. Between the trimmed V and J ends, which lost 1 base and 6 bases, there was a span of 6 bases. CDR3 length: 13 residues. CDR3 coding DNA: TGTGCTAGTGGTTTGGAAATTTCCGGGGAGCTGTTTTTT. Protein product: CASGLEISGELFF.

The rearrangement links TRBV6-4 to TRBJ2-5, with no clear D. This CDR3 comprises 15 residues. Trimming shortened V by 6 bases and J by 0 bases, and 14 bases separated the two germline ends. Looked up from germline, CDR1 is MRHNA and CDR2 is SNTAGT. CDR3 sequence (DNA): TGTGCCAGCAGACCGGGCCGCTCGGACCAAGAGACCCAGTACTTC. Its translation: CASRPGRSDQETQYF.

The chain recombines TRBV29-1 with TRBJ1-3, with TRBD1 matching 10 bases. The germline CDR1 and CDR2 sequences are SQVTM and ANQGSEA. The CDR3 has 14 residues. With 7 bases clipped from V and 2 bases from J, the junction kept 5 bases outside the gene matches. This CDR3 reads CSATGTGAGNTIYF. CDR3 DNA sequence: TGCAGCGCCACCGGGACAGGGGCTGGAAACACCATATATTTT.

J is TRBJ2-7 and V is TRBV19; D remains ambiguous. This CDR3 spans 15 amino acids. Germline CDR1 and CDR2: LNHDA and SQIVND (reference sequence). Trimming left V 3 bases short and J 3 bases short, with 15 bases between. For the CDR3, the DNA is TGTGCCAGTAGTATTGTTTCGGGCAGTCACTACGAGCAGTACTTC. Protein: CASSIVSGSHYEQYF.

The chain carries TRBV14 and TRBJ1-2, with a tentative D call TRBD1 (5 bases). Trimming removed 0 bases from V and 5 bases from J, with 7 bases in between. Germline CDR1 SGHDN, CDR2 FVKESK. The CDR3 runs to 13 residues. The CDR3 DNA sequence: TGTGCCAGCAGCCAAGATGAGGGGTATGGCTACACCTTC. It translates to CASSQDEGYGYTF. Drawing the rest from reference TRBV14 and TRBJ1-2, the complete variable domain is EAGVTQFPSHSVIEKGQTVTLRCDPISGHDNLYWYRRVMGKEIKFLLHFVKESKQDESGMPNNRFLAERTGGTYSTLKVQPAELEDSGVYFCASSQDEGYGYTFGSGTRLTVV.

The J gene is TRBJ2-1, the V gene TRBV28; D is undetermined. The CDR3 consists of 15 residues. Trimming left V 10 bases short and J 0 bases short, with 16 bases between. Germline values: CDR1 MDHEN, CDR2 SYDVKM. CDR3 DNA sequence: TGTGCCATCAAAGATGGGCTTAGCTCCTACAATGAGCAGTTCTTC. Translated: CAIKDGLSSYNEQFF.